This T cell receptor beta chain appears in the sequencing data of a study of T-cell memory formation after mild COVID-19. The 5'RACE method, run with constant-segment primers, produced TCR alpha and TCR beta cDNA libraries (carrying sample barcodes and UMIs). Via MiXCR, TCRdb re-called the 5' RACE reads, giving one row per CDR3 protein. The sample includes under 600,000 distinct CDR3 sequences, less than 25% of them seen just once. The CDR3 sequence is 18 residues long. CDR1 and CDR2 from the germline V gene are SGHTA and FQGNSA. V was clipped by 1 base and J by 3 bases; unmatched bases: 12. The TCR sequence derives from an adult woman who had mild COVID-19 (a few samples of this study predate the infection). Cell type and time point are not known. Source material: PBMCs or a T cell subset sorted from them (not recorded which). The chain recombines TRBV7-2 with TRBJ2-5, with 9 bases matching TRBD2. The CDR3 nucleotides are TGTGCCAGCAGCTTAGTCCCCCTACAGCGGGGGGCCAAAGAGACCCAGTACTTC. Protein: CASSLVPLQRGAKETQYF.